Shown below are 21 T cell receptor gamma chains from a single sample sequenced in a study of gamma delta lymphoproliferative disorders and STAT genes. TCRdb ran CATT on the multiplex PCR reads. The sample includes fewer than 2,000 gamma-chain clones, roughly 20% seen only once; the top ten take roughly a third. The receptor sequences were amplified from genomic DNA of peripheral blood mononuclear cells. The source material was blood. The receptor set was obtained from a human donor in good health.

This clone is large (0.1 to 1%) within its sample. V gene TRGV4 combines with J gene TRGJ1 or TRGJ2. No J gene was available from TCRdb, and it was assigned here by a germline match of the DNA. V shed 5 bases, J shed 0 bases, and the junction held 4 bases outside the gene matches. The CDR3 is 13 residues long. Per the germline V gene, CDR1 is EGSTGY and CDR2 is YDSYTSSV. DNA for the CDR3: TGTGCCACCTGGGTCTCGAATTATTATAAGAAACTCTTT. Translation: CATWVSNYYKKLF.

Worth noting for this clone: TCRdb's protein for this DNA is that of a much larger clone and differs from the translation at residue 9, likely a read error; the protein shown is the DNA translation. The V gene call is TRGV8, and the J gene call is absent. Germline V CDR1 and CDR2: VENAVY, YDSYNSRV. This CDR3 spans 11 amino acids. This chain's CDR3 is CATWDTDKELF. DNA of the CDR3: TGTGCCACCTGGGATACGGATAAGGAACTCTTT.

In its sample, this clone is medium-sized (0.01 to 0.1%). J is TRGJ1 or TRGJ2 and V is TRGV8. As TCRdb names no J gene, one was assigned here on the basis of a DNA match to germline. This CDR3 spans 14 amino acids. The V and J ends lost 2 bases and 4 bases, in that order; junction bases with no gene match: 8. CDR1 is VENAVY and CDR2 is YDSYNSRV in the germline V gene. The CDR3 nucleotides read TGTGCCACCTGGGATATGGTGATATATTATAAGAAACTCTTT. It translates to CATWDMVIYYKKLF.

Points on this clone: Since a much larger clone is just one base distant, this may be a read error. The same CDR3 arises from other DNA sequences in this sample as well. The V gene is TRGV5, the J gene TRGJ1 or TRGJ2. In the absence of a J gene in TCRdb, the DNA was matched to germline to assign it here. Germline trimming cut 1 base from V and 6 bases from J; bases unmatched to any gene: 12. The CDR3 is made up of 15 amino acids. Germline V gives CDR1 VINAFY, CDR2 YDVSNSKD. The CDR3 bases are TGTGCCACCTGGGACAGACGGTTGGGACGTTATAAGAAACTCTTT. It encodes CATWDRRLGRYKKLF.

This clone was detected ten times or more. The V call is TRGV9, the J call TRGJ1 or TRGJ2. The J gene is not listed in TCRdb, so it was assigned here from a DNA match to germline. This CDR3 has 14 residues. V was pared by 2 bases and J by 2 bases, with 6 bases of the junction left unmatched. CDR1 is GITISATS and CDR2 is ISYDGTV in the germline V gene (reference sequence). In DNA, the CDR3 is TGTGCCTTGTGGGAGGGACTATATTATTATAAGAAACTCTTT. Its protein is CALWEGLYYYKKLF.

By share, this clone ranks as large. This sample includes further DNA sequences coding for the same CDR3. The rearrangement uses TRGV4 and TRGJ1 or TRGJ2. TCRdb carries no J gene annotation; the J gene was assigned here by matching the DNA with germline. This CDR3 contains 13 residues. Germline loops: CDR1 EGSTGY, CDR2 YDSYTSSV. J lost 5 bases, V lost 1 base, and 5 bases had no gene match. DNA of the CDR3: TGTGCCACCTGGGATGGTCCAAATTATAAGAAACTCTTT. Amino acids: CATWDGPNYKKLF.

By sample share, this clone is medium-sized. The V gene is TRGV9, the J gene TRGJP1. The J gene, not given by TCRdb, was assigned here from a germline match of the nucleotide sequence. The length of the CDR3 is 14 residues. Germline lookup yields CDR1 GITISATS and CDR2 ISYDGTV (reference sequence). The V gene end was trimmed by 0 bases and the J gene end by 6 bases; junction bases not matched to a gene: 4. CDR3 sequence reads: CALWEVLSGWFKIF. The CDR3 DNA follows: TGTGCCTTGTGGGAGGTGCTGTCTGGTTGGTTCAAGATATTT.

This clone rates as large. The chain combines TRGV3 with TRGJ1 or TRGJ2. No J gene is reported in TCRdb; it was inferred here by comparing the DNA with germline. V lost 1 base to trimming and J lost 2 bases; unmatched junction nucleotides: 8. Germline CDR1 and CDR2: VTNTFY and YDVSTARD (reference sequence). The CDR3 contains 15 residues. The CDR3 coding sequence is TGTGCCACCTGGGACAGACCTTACTATTATTATAAGAAACTCTTT. It translates to CATWDRPYYYYKKLF.

The gene calls are TRGV9 and TRGJ1 or TRGJ2. The J gene was not available in TCRdb and was assigned here by matching the DNA to germline segments. The CDR3 runs to 13 residues. The junction had 12 bases not matched to a gene; V was cut back by 5 bases and J by 8 bases. Germline CDR1 and CDR2: GITISATS and ISYDGTV (reference sequence). CDR3: CALWVPKRDKKLF. Written as DNA, the CDR3 is TGTGCCTTGTGGGTCCCGAAGAGGGATAAGAAACTCTTT.

This clone was seen only a few times. It differs at one base from a far larger clone, so likely a read error. The identical CDR3 is also encoded by other nucleotide sequences in the sample. The V gene is TRGV4, the J gene TRGJ1 or TRGJ2. Here the J gene was assigned by germline matching of the DNA, as TCRdb has none. The germline V gene encodes CDR1 EGSTGY and CDR2 YDSYTSSV. CDR3 size: 12 residues. Here the CDR3 DNA reads TGCGCCACCTGGGGGAGGTATTATAAGAAACTCTTT. Translated: CATWGRYYKKLF.

A few counts support this clone. TCRdb attributes to this sequence the protein of a much larger clone, which differs from the DNA translation at residue 2; a read error is likely, and the protein displayed is translated from the DNA. The chain couples TRGV10 to TRGJP1. The J gene, absent from TCRdb, was called here by matching the DNA to germline. TRGV10 is an ORF, and what it does is uncertain. There are 15 residues in the CDR3. CDR3 residues: CTAWDYTTTGWFKIF. The CDR3 nucleotides are TGTACTGCGTGGGATTATACGACCACTGGTTGGTTCAAGATATTT.

This clone appeared a few times. Translating this DNA gives a protein that differs at residue 4 from the TCRdb one, which belongs to a much larger clone; a read error is likely, and the protein shown is this translation. CDR3 protein: CAACDGEKLF. The CDR3 coding sequence is TGTGCTGCGTGTGATGGGGAGAAACTCTTT. The chain employs TRGV10 and TRGJ1 or TRGJ2. TCRdb leaves out the J gene; it was filled in here by matching the DNA to germline. TRGV10 is an ORF, with its function uncertain. The V and J ends lost 9 bases and 11 bases, in that order; junction bases with no gene match: 8. The CDR3 has 10 residues.

This clone is termed medium-sized. V usage is TRGV9 and J usage is TRGJ1 or TRGJ2. Here the J gene was assigned by germline matching of the DNA, as TCRdb has none. Looked up from germline, CDR1 is GITISATS and CDR2 is ISYDGTV (reference sequence). The V and J ends lost 6 bases and 11 bases, in that order; junction bases with no gene match: 10. The CDR3 totals 11 residues. CDR3: CALWNRGEKLF. CDR3 DNA: TGTGCCTTGTGGAACCGCGGGGAGAAACTCTTT.

Sample share makes this clone medium-sized (0.01 to 0.1%). The rearrangement uses TRGV2 and TRGJ1 or TRGJ2. No J gene is reported in TCRdb; it was inferred here by comparing the DNA with germline. CDR1 and CDR2 from the germline V gene are EGSNGY and YDSYNSKV. Unmatched junction bases numbered 15, after V lost 1 base and J lost 0 bases. CDR3 length: 18 residues. Written as DNA, the CDR3 is TGTGCCACCTGGGACGGCGGAACGAGGTCTAGGAATTATTATAAGAAACTCTTT. Amino acid sequence: CATWDGGTRSRNYYKKLF.

By proportion, this clone is large. This sample includes further DNA sequences coding for the same CDR3. The chain links TRGV10 to TRGJ1 or TRGJ2. Here the J gene was assigned by germline matching of the DNA, as TCRdb has none. Being an ORF, TRGV10 has a function that is uncertain. With V trimmed by 8 bases and J by 7 bases, 6 bases remained unmatched. The length of the CDR3 is 11 residues. CDR3 loop: CAAWDGYKKLF. CDR3 nucleotide sequence: TGTGCTGCGTGGGATGGCTATAAGAAACTCTTT.

This clone came up a few times. Because the CDR3's place on the DNA is in doubt, the DNA is left out and the CDR3 is given as listed by TCRdb. The CDR3 sequence is CATWDFSQNSLAVEQHF. The V segment is TRGV8, and no J call was made. Germline V gene sequence: CDR1 VENAVY, CDR2 YDSYNSRV. Termini included, the CDR3 measures 17 amino acids.

In regard to this clone: The DNA is omitted, as the CDR3 cannot be located on it reliably, and the CDR3 follows TCRdb's listing. V gene assignment gives TRGV10, but the J gene was left uncalled. TRGV10 falls under the ORF class, with uncertain function. Ends included, the CDR3 has 19 residues. CDR3 sequence reads: CAAWPRIIIRNSLAVEQHF.

This clone was seen a handful of times. TCRdb's protein for this DNA is that of a much larger clone and differs from the translation at residue 7, likely a read error; the protein shown is the DNA translation. This chain connects TRGV9 to TRGJP. The J gene is absent in TCRdb and was assigned here via DNA matching to germline. CDR1 and CDR2 (germline): GITISATS, ISYDGTV (reference sequence). This CDR3 region has 16 residues. V lost 4 bases to trimming and J lost 5 bases; unmatched junction nucleotides: 5. DNA of the CDR3: TGTGCCTTGTGGGACGCCAAAGAGTTGGGCAAAAAAATCAAGGTATTT. Its protein is CALWDAKELGKKIKVF.

Regarding this clone: No DNA is shown, since the ends of the CDR3 on it are uncertain; the CDR3 is the one TCRdb lists. Called V gene: TRGV4; the J gene was not called. A total of 20 residues make up the CDR3, ends included. Germline CDR1 is EGSTGY and CDR2 is YDSYTSSV. The chain's CDR3 is CATWDVLIIIRNSLAVEQHF.

The rearrangement joins TRGV10 to TRGJ1 or TRGJ2. The J gene, left out of TCRdb, was set here by checking the DNA against germline. TRGV10 is annotated as an ORF whose role is uncertain. Trimming at V came to 8 bases and at J to 2 bases, leaving 10 bases not matched to a gene. The CDR3 totals 14 residues. The CDR3 DNA reads as TGTGCTGCGTGGGGCGCGATCGATTATTATAAGAAACTCTTT. Translated: CAAWGAIDYYKKLF.

J is TRGJ1 or TRGJ2 and V is TRGV4. No J gene is reported in TCRdb; it was inferred here by comparing the DNA with germline. The CDR3 sequence is 14 residues long. The germline gives CDR1 EGSTGY, CDR2 YDSYTSSV. V lost 1 base and J lost 7; bases outside the gene matches: 10. CDR3 in amino acids: CATWDGLQLYKKLF. CDR3 sequence (DNA): TGTGCCACCTGGGATGGCCTTCAACTATATAAGAAACTCTTT.